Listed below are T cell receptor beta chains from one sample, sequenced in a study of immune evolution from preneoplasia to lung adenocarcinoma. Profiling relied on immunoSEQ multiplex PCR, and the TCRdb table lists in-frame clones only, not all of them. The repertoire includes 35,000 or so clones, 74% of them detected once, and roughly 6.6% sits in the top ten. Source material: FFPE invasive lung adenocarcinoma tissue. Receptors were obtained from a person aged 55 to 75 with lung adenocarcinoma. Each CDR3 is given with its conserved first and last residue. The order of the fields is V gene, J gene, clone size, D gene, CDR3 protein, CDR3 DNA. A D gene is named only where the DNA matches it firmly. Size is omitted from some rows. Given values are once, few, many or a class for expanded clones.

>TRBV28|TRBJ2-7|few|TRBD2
CAISGGPTSYEQYF
TGTGCCATATCGGGGGGACCGACGTCCTACGAGCAGTACTTC
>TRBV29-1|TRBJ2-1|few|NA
CSALYNEQFF
TGCAGCGCCCTATACAATGAGCAGTTCTTC
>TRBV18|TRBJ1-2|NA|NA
CASSRDSLYGYTF
TGTGCCAGCTCACGCGACAGCCTCTATGGCTACACCTTC
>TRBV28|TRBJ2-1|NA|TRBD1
CASSLGTGHYNEQFF
TGTGCCAGCAGTTTGGGGACAGGGCACTACAATGAGCAGTTCTTC
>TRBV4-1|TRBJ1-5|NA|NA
CASSQDFGRQNQPQHF
TGCGCCAGCAGCCAAGATTTTGGCCGACAGAATCAGCCCCAGCATTTT
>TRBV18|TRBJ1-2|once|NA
CASSPTGGEYGYTF
TGTGCCAGCTCACCCACGGGGGGTGAGTATGGCTACACCTTC
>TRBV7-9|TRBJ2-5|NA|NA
CASSPRSGSGETQYF
TGTGCCAGCAGCCCAAGATCAGGCTCGGGGGAGACCCAGTACTTC
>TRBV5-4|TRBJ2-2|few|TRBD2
CASSPGLAGGGGELFF
TGTGCCAGCAGCCCCGGACTAGCGGGAGGGGGTGGGGAGCTGTTTTTT
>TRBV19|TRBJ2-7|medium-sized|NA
CASSAPSGADEQYF
TGTGCCAGTAGTGCGCCCTCCGGGGCAGACGAGCAGTACTTC
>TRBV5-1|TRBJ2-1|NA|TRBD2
CASSLVSGTDEQFF
TGCGCCAGCAGCTTGGTTAGCGGGACCGATGAGCAGTTCTTC
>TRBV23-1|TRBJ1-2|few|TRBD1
CASSQSHRGPSNYGYTF
TGCGCCAGCAGTCAATCGCACAGGGGACCCTCTAACTATGGCTACACCTTC
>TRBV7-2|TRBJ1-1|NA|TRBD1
CASSFGTGIRTEAFF
TGTGCCAGCAGCTTTGGGACAGGAATAAGGACTGAAGCTTTCTTT
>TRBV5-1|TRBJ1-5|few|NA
CASSLIAGNNQPQHF
TGCGCCAGCAGCTTGATCGCGGGGAACAATCAGCCCCAGCATTTT
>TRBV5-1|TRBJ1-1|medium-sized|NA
CASSQIQVGRQAFF
TGCGCCAGCAGCCAGATCCAAGTAGGACGCCAAGCTTTCTTT
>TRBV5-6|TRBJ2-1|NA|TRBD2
CASGRAYSSYNEQFF
TGTGCCAGCGGGAGGGCCTACAGCTCCTACAATGAGCAGTTCTTC
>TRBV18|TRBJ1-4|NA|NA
CASSPQGTTNEKLFF
TGTGCCAGCTCACCACAGGGGACCACTAATGAAAAACTGTTTTTT
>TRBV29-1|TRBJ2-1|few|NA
CSVGLALSSYNEQFF
TGCAGCGTTGGCCTAGCGCTAAGCTCCTACAATGAGCAGTTCTTC
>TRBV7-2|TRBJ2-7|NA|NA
CASSIQGFSSYEQYF
TGTGCCAGCAGCATCCAGGGTTTTAGCTCCTACGAGCAGTACTTC
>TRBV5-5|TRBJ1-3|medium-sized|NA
CASSLAYSSGNTIYF
TGTGCCAGCAGCTTGGCGTACAGCTCGGGAAACACCATATATTTT
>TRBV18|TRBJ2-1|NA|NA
CASSPGHSSQSNEQFF
TGTGCCAGCTCACCAGGGCACAGTTCTCAATCAAATGAGCAGTTCTTC
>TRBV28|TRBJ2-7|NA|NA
CASTPGGLQIYEQYF
TGTGCCAGCACCCCAGGGGGGCTCCAGATCTACGAGCAGTACTTC
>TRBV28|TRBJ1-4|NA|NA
CASSSLWGGDEKLFF
TGTGCCAGCAGCTCCCTGTGGGGGGGGGATGAAAAACTGTTTTTT
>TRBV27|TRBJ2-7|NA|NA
CASSRTGTYYEQYF
TGTGCCAGCAGCCGTACAGGGACCTACTACGAGCAGTACTTC
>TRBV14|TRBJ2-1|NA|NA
CASSQDTGVVGEQFF
TGTGCCAGCAGCCAAGATACGGGGGTGGTAGGTGAGCAGTTCTTC
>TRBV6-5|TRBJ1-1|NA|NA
CASLGMANTEAFF
TGTGCCAGTTTGGGGATGGCGAACACTGAAGCTTTCTTT
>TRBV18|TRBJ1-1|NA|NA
CASSPGRVPNTEAFF
TGTGCCAGCTCACCTGGGAGGGTACCGAACACTGAAGCTTTCTTT
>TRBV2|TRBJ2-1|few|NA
CASSSQTREQFF
TGTGCCAGCAGTTCTCAAACGAGGGAGCAGTTCTTC
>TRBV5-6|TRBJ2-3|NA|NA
CASRPQGADTQYF
TGTGCCAGCAGGCCCCAGGGTGCTGATACGCAGTATTTT
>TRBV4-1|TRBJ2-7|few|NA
CASSRLSRGDYEQYF
TGCGCCAGCAGCCGCCTCAGTAGGGGGGACTACGAGCAGTACTTC
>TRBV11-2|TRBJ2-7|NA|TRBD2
CASSPRGSGTYYEQYF
TGTGCCAGCAGCCCCCGGGGTAGCGGGACGTATTACGAGCAGTACTTC
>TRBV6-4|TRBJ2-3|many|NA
CASSQVSGAADTQYF
TGTGCCAGCAGCCAGGTGTCGGGGGCTGCAGATACGCAGTATTTT
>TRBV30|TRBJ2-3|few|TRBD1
CAWSTGDRGFTDTQYF
TGTGCCTGGAGTACGGGAGACAGGGGATTTACAGATACGCAGTATTTT
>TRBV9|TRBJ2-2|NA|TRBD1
CASSSGTGGTGELFF
TGTGCCAGCAGCTCTGGGACAGGGGGCACCGGGGAGCTGTTTTTT
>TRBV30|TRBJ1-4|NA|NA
CAWSGQGAANEKLFF
TGTGCCTGGAGTGGGCAGGGAGCGGCTAATGAAAAACTGTTTTTT
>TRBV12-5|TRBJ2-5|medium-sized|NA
CASGPSTGSTEAQYF
TGTGCTAGTGGTCCATCTACCGGGAGTACGGAGGCCCAGTACTTC
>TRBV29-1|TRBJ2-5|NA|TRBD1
CSVDLQGARETQYF
TGCAGCGTTGATTTACAGGGGGCGCGGGAGACCCAGTACTTC
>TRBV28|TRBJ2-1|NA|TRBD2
CASLRAGGGYNEQFF
TGTGCCAGCCTCCGCGCGGGAGGGGGCTACAATGAGCAGTTCTTC
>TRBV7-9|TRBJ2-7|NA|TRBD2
CASSRVRGTARTSVYEQYF
TGTGCCAGCAGCCGGGTTCGGGGGACAGCCAGGACTAGCGTCTACGAGCAGTACTTC
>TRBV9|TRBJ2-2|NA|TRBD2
CASSVSGSAGKLFF
TGTGCCAGCAGCGTTAGCGGGAGCGCCGGGAAGCTGTTTTTT
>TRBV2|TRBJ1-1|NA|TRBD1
CASSGTGGTTEAFF
TGTGCCAGCAGCGGGACAGGGGGTACCACTGAAGCTTTCTTT
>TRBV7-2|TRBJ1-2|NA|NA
CASSPRQVTSYGYTF
TGTGCCAGCAGCCCTAGACAGGTGACGTCCTATGGCTACACCTTC
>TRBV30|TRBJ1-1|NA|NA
CAWSVWKNTEAFF
TGTGCCTGGAGTGTGTGGAAGAACACTGAAGCTTTCTTT
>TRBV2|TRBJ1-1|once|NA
CASRTSLQNTEAFF
TGTGCCAGCAGAACCAGTCTCCAGAACACTGAAGCTTTCTTT
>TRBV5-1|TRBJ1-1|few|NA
CASSEPHGDEAFF
TGCGCCAGCAGTGAACCCCATGGTGATGAAGCTTTCTTT
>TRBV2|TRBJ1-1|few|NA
CASSVHSTNTEAFF
TGTGCCAGCAGTGTCCATTCCACGAACACTGAAGCTTTCTTT